The 9 T cell receptor beta chains listed next were all sequenced from one sample in a study of cytomegalovirus exposure and HLA in healthy donors. The protocol was immunoSEQ multiplex PCR, while the TCRdb copy is restricted to in-frame clones and leaves out a portion. The table lists 35,000 to 50,000 clones, approximately 93% of them singletons. The specimen was PBMCs. These TCRs come from a woman younger than 35 in good health and CMV-seronegative.

The chain joins TRBV27 to TRBJ2-5; 7 bases match TRBD2. The CDR3 is made up of 13 amino acids. The germline CDR1 and CDR2 sequences are MNHEY and SMNVEV (reference sequence). V lost 3 bases and J lost 5; bases outside the gene matches: 3. This CDR3 reads CASSFGRRETQYF. The CDR3 nucleotides are TGTGCCAGCAGTTTCGGGAGGAGGGAGACCCAGTACTTC.

V gene TRBV7-2 combines with J gene TRBJ2-3; D remains unclear. CDR1 and CDR2 (germline): SGHTA, FQGNSA. The CDR3 has 16 amino acids. V lost 0 bases to trimming and J lost 5 bases, with 15 bases between them. As DNA, the CDR3 is TGTGCCAGCAGCTTAGCATCACAGAGAGCCGTAGATACGCAGTATTTT. It encodes CASSLASQRAVDTQYF.

The rearrangement joins TRBV7-9 to TRBJ1-3; D ambiguous. Trimming cost V 3 bases and J 1 base, with 4 bases left between them. Germline CDR1 reads SEHNR; CDR2 reads FQNEAQ (reference sequence). The CDR3 length is 13 residues. As DNA, the CDR3 is TGTGCCAGCAGCTTTGTATCTGGAAACACCATATATTTT. Protein: CASSFVSGNTIYF.

The chain uses TRBV27 and TRBJ2-7; 8 bases fit TRBD2. Germline V gene data show CDR1 as MNHEY and CDR2 as SMNVEV (reference sequence). V gave up 6 bases and J gave up 6 bases; unmatched junction bases: 13. The CDR3 is 15 amino acids. Written as DNA, the CDR3 is TGTGCCAGCAGCCAAGGCAGCGGGAGTACGGCCGAGCAGTACTTC. It translates to CASSQGSGSTAEQYF.

The gene calls are TRBV19 and TRBJ2-7, with TRBD1 identical over 10 bases. The CDR3 spans 15 residues. Germline loops: CDR1 LNHDA, CDR2 SQIVND (reference sequence). Germline trimming cut 5 bases from V and 3 bases from J; bases unmatched to any gene: 7. The CDR3 DNA is TGTGCCAGTAGTCCCCCCGGGACAGGGGACTACGAGCAGTACTTC. Amino acids: CASSPPGTGDYEQYF.

This rearrangement joins TRBV11-3 to TRBJ2-2, with 8 bases lining up with TRBD2. The germline CDR1 and CDR2 sequences are SGHNT and YENEEA. CDR3 length equals 14 residues. Losses at the gene ends were 6 bases for V and 4 bases for J; bases not matched to a gene: 4. The DNA for the CDR3 is TGTGCCAGCAGGTCCGCGGGGGGCACCGGGGAGCTGTTTTTT. Translating gives CASRSAGGTGELFF.

The chain is built from TRBV6-5 and TRBJ1-4; 9 nucleotides line up with TRBD1. The ends lost 4 bases at V and 0 bases at J; junction bases unmatched: 0. The CDR3 runs 15 residues. Per germline, CDR1 MNHEY and CDR2 SVGAGI. CDR3 sequence reads: CASSWTGATNEKLFF. CDR3 nucleotides: TGTGCCAGCAGTTGGACAGGGGCAACTAATGAAAAACTGTTTTTT.

The chain is built from TRBV19 and TRBJ2-2; the match to TRBD2 covers 14 bases. The J segment lost 2 bases and the V segment lost 6 bases, leaving 5 bases of the junction unmatched. Per germline, CDR1 LNHDA and CDR2 SQIVND (reference sequence). The CDR3 spans 17 residues. This CDR3 is CASSPGLAGGNTGELFF. Written as DNA, the CDR3 is TGTGCCAGTAGCCCCGGACTAGCGGGGGGTAACACCGGGGAGCTGTTTTTT.

The gene calls are TRBV11-2 and TRBJ2-2; possible D gene TRBD2, 5 bases. Germline V gene sequence: CDR1 SGHAT, CDR2 FQNNGV. The V end lost 5 bases, the J end lost 1 base, and 8 bases lay between the germline ends. This CDR3 is built from 14 residues. For the CDR3, the DNA is TGTGCCAGCAGCGTGAGCGGGAACACCGGGGAGCTGTTTTTT. Its protein is CASSVSGNTGELFF.